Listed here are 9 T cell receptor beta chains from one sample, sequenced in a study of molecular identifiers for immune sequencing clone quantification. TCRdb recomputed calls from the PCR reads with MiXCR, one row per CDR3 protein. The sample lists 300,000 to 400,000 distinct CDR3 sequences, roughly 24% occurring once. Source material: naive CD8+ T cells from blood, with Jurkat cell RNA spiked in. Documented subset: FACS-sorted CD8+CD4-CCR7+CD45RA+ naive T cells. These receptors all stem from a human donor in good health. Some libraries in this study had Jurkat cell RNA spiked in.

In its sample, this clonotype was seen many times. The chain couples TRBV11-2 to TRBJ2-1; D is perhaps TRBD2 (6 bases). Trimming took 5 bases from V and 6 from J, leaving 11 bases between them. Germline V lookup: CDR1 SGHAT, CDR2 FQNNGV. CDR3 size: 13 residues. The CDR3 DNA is TGTGCCAGCAGCCCACCAGCGGGCAATGAGCAGTTCTTC. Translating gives CASSPPAGNEQFF.

Here the CDR3 DNA reads TGTGCCAGCAGACGGGAGGGCTCAGATACGCAGTATTTT. This gives the protein CASRREGSDTQYF. The genes are TRBV11-2 and TRBJ2-3; TRBD2 agrees at 8 bases. This CDR3 region has 13 residues. CDR1 and CDR2 from the germline V gene are SGHAT and FQNNGV. V dropped 6 bases and J dropped 4; count of bases not matched to a gene: 3. Based on the CDR3 plus reference TRBV11-2 and TRBJ2-3, the full variable domain is EAGVAQSPRYKIIEKRQSVAFWCNPISGHATLYWYQQILGQGPKLLIQFQNNGVVDDSQLPKDRFSAERLKGVDSTLKIQPAKLEDSAVYLCASRREGSDTQYFGPGTRLTVL.

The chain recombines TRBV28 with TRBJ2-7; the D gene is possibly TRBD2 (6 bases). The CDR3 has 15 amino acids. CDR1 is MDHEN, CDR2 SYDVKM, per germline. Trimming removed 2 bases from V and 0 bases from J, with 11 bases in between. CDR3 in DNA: TGTGCCAGCAGTTTAACCGGGAGCAGCTCCTACGAGCAGTACTTC. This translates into CASSLTGSSSYEQYF. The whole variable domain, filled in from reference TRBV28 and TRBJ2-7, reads DVKVTQSSRYLVKRTGEKVFLECVQDMDHENMFWYRQDPGLGLRLIYFSYDVKMKEKGDIPEGYSVSREKKERFSLILESASTNQTSMYLCASSLTGSSSYEQYFGPGTRLTVT.

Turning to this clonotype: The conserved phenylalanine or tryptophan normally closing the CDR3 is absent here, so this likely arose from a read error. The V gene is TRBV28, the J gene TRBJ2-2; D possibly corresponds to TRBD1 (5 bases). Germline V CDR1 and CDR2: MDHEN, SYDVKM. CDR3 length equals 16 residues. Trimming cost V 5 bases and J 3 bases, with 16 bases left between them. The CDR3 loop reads CASSPRVLRDTGELFV. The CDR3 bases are TGTGCCAGCAGTCCCAGGGTGTTACGTGACACCGGGGAGCTGTTTGTT.

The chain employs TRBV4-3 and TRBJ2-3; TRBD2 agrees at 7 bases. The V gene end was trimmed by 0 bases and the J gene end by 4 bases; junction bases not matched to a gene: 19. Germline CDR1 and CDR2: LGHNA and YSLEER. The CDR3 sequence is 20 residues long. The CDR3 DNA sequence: TGCGCCAGCAGCCAAGATCTCTCGGGCGGACTAGGGAGGGGCTCAGATACGCAGTATTTT. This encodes CASSQDLSGGLGRGSDTQYF.

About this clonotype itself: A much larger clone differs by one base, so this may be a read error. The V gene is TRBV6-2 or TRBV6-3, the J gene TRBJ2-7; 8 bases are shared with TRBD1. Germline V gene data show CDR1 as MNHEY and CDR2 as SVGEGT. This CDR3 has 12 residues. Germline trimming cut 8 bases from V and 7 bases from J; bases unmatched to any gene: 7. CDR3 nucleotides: TGTGCCAGCGGCCCGGACAGGGCGGAGCAGTACTTC. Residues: CASGPDRAEQYF.

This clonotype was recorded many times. The CDR3 spells CAWSYGTFDNEQFF. In nucleotides, the CDR3 is TGTGCCTGGAGCTATGGTACATTCGACAATGAGCAGTTCTTC. The chain employs TRBV30 and TRBJ2-1; D ambiguous. The CDR3 is 14 residues long. In germline, CDR1 is GTSNPN, CDR2 SVGIG (reference sequence). Trimming took off 3 bases at V and 5 bases at J, with 14 bases between the two ends.

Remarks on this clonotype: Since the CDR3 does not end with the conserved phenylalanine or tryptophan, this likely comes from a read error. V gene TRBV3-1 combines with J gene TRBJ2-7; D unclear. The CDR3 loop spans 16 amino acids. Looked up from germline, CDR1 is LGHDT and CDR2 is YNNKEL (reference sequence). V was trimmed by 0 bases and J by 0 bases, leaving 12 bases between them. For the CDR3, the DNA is TGTGCCAGCAGCCAAGATACGGGCTATAGCTCCTACGAGCAGTACTTG. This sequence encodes CASSQDTGYSSYEQYL.

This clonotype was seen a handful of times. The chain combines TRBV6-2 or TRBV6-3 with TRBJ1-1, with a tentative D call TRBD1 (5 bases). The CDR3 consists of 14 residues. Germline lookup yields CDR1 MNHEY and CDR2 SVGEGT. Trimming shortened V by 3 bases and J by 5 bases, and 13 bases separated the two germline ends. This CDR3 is CASSYRSGGTEAFF. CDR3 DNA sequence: TGTGCCAGCAGTTATCGGTCGGGGGGGACTGAAGCTTTCTTT.